This TCR beta chain originates from a study of brain T cells in children with intractable seizures. A single count supports this clone. Here immunoSEQ multiplex PCR was the method, and the copy in TCRdb shows in-frame clones only, minus some. The data contain roughly 110,000 clones, under 95% of them singletons. Trimming at V came to 1 base and at J to 0 bases, leaving 2 bases not matched to a gene. This CDR3 is built from 16 residues. Germline CDR1 is SGHAT and CDR2 is FQDESV (reference sequence). This clonotype was sampled from a boy younger than two with hemimegalencephaly and intractable seizures. The source material was peripheral blood, sampled at surgery. The J gene is TRBJ2-5, the V gene TRBV11-1; 10 bases align to TRBD1. The DNA of the CDR3 is TGTGCCAGCAGCTTAGTAGGGACAGGGGACCAAGAGACCCAGTACTTC. Amino acid sequence: CASSLVGTGDQETQYF.